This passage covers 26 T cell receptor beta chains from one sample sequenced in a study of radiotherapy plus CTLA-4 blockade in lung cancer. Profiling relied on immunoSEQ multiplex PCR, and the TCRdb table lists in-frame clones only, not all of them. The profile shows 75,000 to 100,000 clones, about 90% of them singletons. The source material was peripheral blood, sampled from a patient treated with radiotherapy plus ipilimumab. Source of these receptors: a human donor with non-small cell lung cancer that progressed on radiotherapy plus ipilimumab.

In DNA form, the CDR3 reads TGCGCCAGCAGCTTGGGAGAAGGACTAGGGCTCGATACGCAGTATTTT. It codes for CASSLGEGLGLDTQYF. This chain joins TRBV5-1 and TRBJ2-3, with TRBD2 identical over 7 bases. The CDR3 is 16 amino acids. The germline V gene encodes CDR1 SGHRS and CDR2 YFSETQ. The V gene end was trimmed by 0 bases and the J gene end by 6 bases; junction bases not matched to a gene: 10.

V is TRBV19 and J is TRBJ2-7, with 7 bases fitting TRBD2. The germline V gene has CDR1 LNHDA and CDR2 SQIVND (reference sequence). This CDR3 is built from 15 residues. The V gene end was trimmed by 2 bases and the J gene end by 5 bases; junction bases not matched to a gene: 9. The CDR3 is CASSILGEGRDEQYF. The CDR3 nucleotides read TGTGCCAGTAGTATACTGGGGGAGGGCCGAGACGAGCAGTACTTC.

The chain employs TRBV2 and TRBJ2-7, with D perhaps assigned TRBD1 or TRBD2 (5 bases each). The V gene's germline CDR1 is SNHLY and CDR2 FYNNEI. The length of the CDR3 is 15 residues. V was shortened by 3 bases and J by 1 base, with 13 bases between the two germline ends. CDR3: CASSEGDERSYEQYF. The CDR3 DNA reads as TGTGCCAGCAGTGAGGGGGACGAAAGATCCTACGAGCAGTACTTC.

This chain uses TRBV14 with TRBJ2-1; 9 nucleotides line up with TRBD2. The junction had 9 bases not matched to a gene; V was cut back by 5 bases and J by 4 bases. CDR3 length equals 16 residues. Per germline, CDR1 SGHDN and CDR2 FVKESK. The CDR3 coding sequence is TGTGCCAGCAGCACGAGAGGACTAGCGTTTTACAATGAGCAGTTCTTC. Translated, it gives CASSTRGLAFYNEQFF. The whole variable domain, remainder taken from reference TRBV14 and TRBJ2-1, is EAGVTQFPSHSVIEKGQTVTLRCDPISGHDNLYWYRRVMGKEIKFLLHFVKESKQDESGMPNNRFLAERTGGTYSTLKVQPAELEDSGVYFCASSTRGLAFYNEQFFGPGTRLTVL.

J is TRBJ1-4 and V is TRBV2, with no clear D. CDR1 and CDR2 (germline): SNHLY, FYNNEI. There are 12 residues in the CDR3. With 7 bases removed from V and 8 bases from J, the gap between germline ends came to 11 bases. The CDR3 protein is CASTSEAEKLFF. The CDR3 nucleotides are TGTGCCAGCACCTCTGAGGCCGAAAAACTGTTTTTT.

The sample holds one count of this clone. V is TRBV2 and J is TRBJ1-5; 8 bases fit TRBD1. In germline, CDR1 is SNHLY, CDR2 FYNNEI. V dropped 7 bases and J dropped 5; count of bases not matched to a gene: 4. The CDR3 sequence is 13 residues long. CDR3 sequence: CASTGQGHQPQHF. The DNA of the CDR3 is TGTGCCAGCACAGGACAGGGCCATCAGCCCCAGCATTTT.

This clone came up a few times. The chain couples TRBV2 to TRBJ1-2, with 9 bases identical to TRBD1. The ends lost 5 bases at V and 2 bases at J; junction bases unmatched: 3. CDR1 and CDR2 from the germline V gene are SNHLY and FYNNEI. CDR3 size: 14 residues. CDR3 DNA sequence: TGTGCCAGCAGTCTACAGGGGGCCAACTATGGCTACACCTTC. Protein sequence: CASSLQGANYGYTF. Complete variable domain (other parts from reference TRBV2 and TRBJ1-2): EPEVTQTPSHQVTQMGQEVILRCVPISNHLYFYWYRQILGQKVEFLVSFYNNEISEKSEIFDDQFSVERPDGSNFTLKIRSTKLEDSAMYFCASSLQGANYGYTFGSGTRLTVV.

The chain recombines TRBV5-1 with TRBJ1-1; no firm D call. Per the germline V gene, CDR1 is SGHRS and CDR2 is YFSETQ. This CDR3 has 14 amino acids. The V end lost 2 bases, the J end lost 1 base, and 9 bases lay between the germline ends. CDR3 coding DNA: TGCGCCAGCAGCTTTTCTCCGGGGAACACTGAAGCTTTCTTT. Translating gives CASSFSPGNTEAFF.

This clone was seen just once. CDR3 DNA: TGTGCCAGTAGTCCGGGACTCGACTACGAGCAGTACTTC. Its translation: CASSPGLDYEQYF. V is TRBV19 and J is TRBJ2-7, with D possibly being TRBD2 (6 bases). Germline V gives CDR1 LNHDA, CDR2 SQIVND (reference sequence). This CDR3 has 13 amino acids. Trimming shortened V by 5 bases and J by 3 bases, and 11 bases separated the two germline ends.

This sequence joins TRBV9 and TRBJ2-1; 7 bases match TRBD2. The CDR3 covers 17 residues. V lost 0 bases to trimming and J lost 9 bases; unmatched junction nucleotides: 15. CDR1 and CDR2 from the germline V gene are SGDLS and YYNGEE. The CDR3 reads CASSVDPPGLVNGEQFF. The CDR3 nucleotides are TGTGCCAGCAGCGTAGACCCCCCAGGACTAGTGAATGGTGAGCAGTTCTTC.

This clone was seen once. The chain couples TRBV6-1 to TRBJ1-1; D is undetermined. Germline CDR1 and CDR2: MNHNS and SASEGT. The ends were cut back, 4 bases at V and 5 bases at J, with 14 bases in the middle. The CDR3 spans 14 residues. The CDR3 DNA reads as TGTGCCAGCAGTGGTTGGGGTCGTGGAACTGAAGCTTTCTTT. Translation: CASSGWGRGTEAFF.

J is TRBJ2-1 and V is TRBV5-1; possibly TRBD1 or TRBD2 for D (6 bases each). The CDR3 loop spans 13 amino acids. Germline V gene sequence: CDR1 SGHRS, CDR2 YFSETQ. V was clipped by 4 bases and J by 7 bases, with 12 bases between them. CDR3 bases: TGCGCCAGCAGCGGCGGGACAACGAATGAGCAGTTCTTC. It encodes CASSGGTTNEQFF.

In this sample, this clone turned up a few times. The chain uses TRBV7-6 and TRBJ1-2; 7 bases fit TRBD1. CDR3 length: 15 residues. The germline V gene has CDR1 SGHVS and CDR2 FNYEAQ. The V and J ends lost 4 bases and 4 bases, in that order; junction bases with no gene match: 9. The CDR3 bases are TGTGCCAGCAGCTCCTCCTGGGACAGTAGCTATGGCTACACCTTC. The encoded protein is CASSSSWDSSYGYTF.

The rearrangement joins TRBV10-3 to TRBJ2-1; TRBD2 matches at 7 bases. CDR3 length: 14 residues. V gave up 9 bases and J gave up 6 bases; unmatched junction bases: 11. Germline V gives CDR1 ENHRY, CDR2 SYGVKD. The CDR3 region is CAIALGAGANEQFF. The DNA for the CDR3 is TGTGCCATAGCCCTAGGGGCGGGAGCCAATGAGCAGTTCTTC.

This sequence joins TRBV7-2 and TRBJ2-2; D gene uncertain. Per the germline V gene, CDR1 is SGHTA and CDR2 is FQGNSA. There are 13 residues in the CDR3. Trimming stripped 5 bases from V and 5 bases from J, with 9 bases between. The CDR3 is CASSPTRTGELFF. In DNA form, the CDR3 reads TGTGCCAGCAGCCCCACCAGAACCGGGGAGCTGTTTTTT.

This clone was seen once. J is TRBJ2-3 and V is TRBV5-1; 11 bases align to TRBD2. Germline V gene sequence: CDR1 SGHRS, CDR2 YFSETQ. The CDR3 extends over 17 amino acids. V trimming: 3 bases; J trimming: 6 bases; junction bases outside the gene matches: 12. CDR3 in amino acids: CASSYWGLAEDGDTQYF. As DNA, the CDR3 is TGCGCCAGCAGCTACTGGGGACTAGCGGAAGATGGGGATACGCAGTATTTT.

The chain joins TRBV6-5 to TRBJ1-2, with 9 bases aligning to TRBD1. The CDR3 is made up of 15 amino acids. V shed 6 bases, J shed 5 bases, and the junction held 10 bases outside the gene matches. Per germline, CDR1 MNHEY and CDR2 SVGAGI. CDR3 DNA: TGTGCCAGCAGGGGAATGGACAGGGGCTCTTATGGCTACACCTTC. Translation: CASRGMDRGSYGYTF.

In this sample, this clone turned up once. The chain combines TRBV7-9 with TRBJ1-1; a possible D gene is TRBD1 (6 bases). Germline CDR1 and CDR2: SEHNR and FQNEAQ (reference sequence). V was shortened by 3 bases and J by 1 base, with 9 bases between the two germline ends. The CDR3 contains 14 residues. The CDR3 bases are TGTGCCAGCAGCTTGCCGGACAGGAACACTGAAGCTTTCTTT. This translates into CASSLPDRNTEAFF.

This chain's CDR3 is CASSFGGQQETQYF. The DNA for the CDR3 is TGCGCCAGCAGCTTTGGCGGGCAACAAGAGACCCAGTACTTC. The rearrangement joins TRBV5-1 to TRBJ2-5; the D gene is possibly TRBD2 (5 bases). V gave up 2 bases and J gave up 2 bases, with 10 bases separating them. The CDR3 length is 14 residues. Looked up from germline, CDR1 is SGHRS and CDR2 is YFSETQ. Filled out from reference TRBV5-1 and TRBJ2-5, the complete variable domain reads KAGVTQTPRYLIKTRGQQVTLSCSPISGHRSVSWYQQTPGQGLQFLFEYFSETQRNKGNFPGRFSGRQFSNSRSEMNVSTLELGDSALYLCASSFGGQQETQYFGPGTRLLVL.

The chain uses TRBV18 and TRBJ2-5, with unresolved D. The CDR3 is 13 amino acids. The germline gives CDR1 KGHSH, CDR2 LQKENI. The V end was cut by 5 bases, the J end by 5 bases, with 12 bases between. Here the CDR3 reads CASSKWEVETQYF. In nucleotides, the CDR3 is TGTGCCAGCTCAAAATGGGAAGTGGAGACCCAGTACTTC.

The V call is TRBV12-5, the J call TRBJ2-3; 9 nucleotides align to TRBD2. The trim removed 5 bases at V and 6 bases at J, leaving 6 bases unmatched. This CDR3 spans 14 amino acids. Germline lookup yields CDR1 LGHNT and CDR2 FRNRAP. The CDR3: CASGAGLATDTQYF. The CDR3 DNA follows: TGTGCTAGTGGTGCGGGACTAGCAACGGATACGCAGTATTTT.

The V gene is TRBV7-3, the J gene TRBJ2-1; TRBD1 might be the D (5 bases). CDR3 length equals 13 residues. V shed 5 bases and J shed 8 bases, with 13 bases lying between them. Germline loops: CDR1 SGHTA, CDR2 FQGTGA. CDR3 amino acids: CASSNQGIDEQFF. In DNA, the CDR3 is TGTGCCAGCAGCAACCAGGGTATCGATGAGCAGTTCTTC.

Here the CDR3 reads CASGQRASSYNEQFF. The CDR3 region has the DNA TGTGCTAGTGGTCAGAGGGCTAGTTCCTACAATGAGCAGTTCTTC. This chain links TRBV12-5 with TRBJ2-1; perhaps TRBD2 as D (5 bases). CDR1 is LGHNT, CDR2 FRNRAP, per germline. Trimming shortened V by 5 bases and J by 1 base, and 12 bases separated the two germline ends. CDR3 size: 15 residues.

In DNA, the CDR3 is TGTGCCAGCAGTGAATACCTAGCGGGAGAGCAGTTCTTC. Protein: CASSEYLAGEQFF. This rearrangement joins TRBV6-1 to TRBJ2-1, with 9 bases aligning to TRBD2. The germline V gene encodes CDR1 MNHNS and CDR2 SASEGT. V lost 2 bases to trimming and J lost 10 bases; unmatched junction nucleotides: 3. The CDR3 contains 13 residues.

Here the CDR3 DNA reads TGTGCCAGCAGCCCTAGCGGGGGCTCCTACAATGAGCAGTTCTTC. Its protein is CASSPSGGSYNEQFF. The V gene is TRBV7-3, the J gene TRBJ2-1; 10 nucleotides agree with TRBD2. CDR1 SGHTA and CDR2 FQGTGA come from the germline V gene. V shed 5 bases, J shed 0 bases, and the junction held 1 base outside the gene matches. CDR3 size: 15 residues.

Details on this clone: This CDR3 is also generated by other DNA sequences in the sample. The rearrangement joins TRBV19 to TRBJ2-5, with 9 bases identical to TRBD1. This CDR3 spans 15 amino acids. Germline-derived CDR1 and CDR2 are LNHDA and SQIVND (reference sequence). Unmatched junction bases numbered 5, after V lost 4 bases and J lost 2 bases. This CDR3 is CASSTGQGRQETQYF. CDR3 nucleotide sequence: TGTGCCAGTAGTACCGGACAGGGGAGACAAGAGACCCAGTACTTC.